These 12 T cell receptor beta chains were sequenced from one sample in a study of T cell responses to AZD1222 COVID-19 vaccine. Profiled with immunoSEQ multiplex PCR; TCRdb holds only in-frame clones, not every one. Of 65,000 to 90,000 clones detected, around 88% appear once; the ten largest clones hold 20%. The sequences come from peripheral blood, collected on day 0 of AZD1222 vaccination. The receptors originated from an adult in good health.

V is TRBV18 and J is TRBJ2-3, with 7 bases that match TRBD1. Germline assignment: CDR1 KGHSH and CDR2 LQKENI. Unmatched junction bases numbered 7, after V lost 3 bases and J lost 4 bases. The CDR3 totals 15 residues. In DNA form, the CDR3 reads TGTGCCAGCTCACCGCAGACAGGGCGGTCAGATACGCAGTATTTT. Protein sequence: CASSPQTGRSDTQYF.

The chain employs TRBV2 and TRBJ2-4, with D perhaps matching TRBD1 (6 bases). Trimming took 8 bases from V and 9 from J, leaving 11 bases between them. CDR3 size: 11 residues. Germline assignment: CDR1 SNHLY and CDR2 FYNNEI. The CDR3: CASRGQIIQYF. The DNA of the CDR3 is TGTGCCAGCCGCGGACAGATCATTCAGTACTTC.

V gene TRBV19 combines with J gene TRBJ2-2; maybe TRBD1 (6 bases). The CDR3 contains 16 residues. Trimming shortened V by 0 bases and J by 5 bases, and 13 bases separated the two germline ends. Germline loops: CDR1 LNHDA, CDR2 SQIVND (reference sequence). The CDR3: CASSIEGQGWTGELFF. The CDR3 DNA sequence: TGTGCCAGTAGTATAGAGGGCCAGGGGTGGACCGGGGAGCTGTTTTTT. The full variable domain, its missing parts supplied by reference TRBV19 and TRBJ2-2, is DGGITQSPKYLFRKEGQNVTLSCEQNLNHDAMYWYRQDPGQGLRLIYYSQIVNDFQKGDIAEGYSVSREKKESFPLTVTSAQKNPTAFYLCASSIEGQGWTGELFFGEGSRLTVL.

The chain uses TRBV9 and TRBJ2-1; 8 positions match TRBD2. This CDR3 spans 16 amino acids. V shed 0 bases and J 3 bases; nucleotides not matched to a gene: 5. CDR1 SGDLS and CDR2 YYNGEE come from the germline V gene. The CDR3 DNA is TGTGCCAGCAGCGTAGGTCCAGCGGGGGTCTACAATGAGCAGTTCTTC. Translation: CASSVGPAGVYNEQFF.

V is TRBV5-1 and J is TRBJ1-1; maybe TRBD1 (5 bases). Germline V gene lookup returns CDR1 SGHRS and CDR2 YFSETQ. The CDR3 loop spans 15 amino acids. Trimming pared 0 bases from V and 1 base from J, leaving 10 bases between. The CDR3 reads CASSLEGPGNTEAFF. CDR3 nucleotides: TGCGCCAGCAGCTTGGAGGGGCCGGGGAACACTGAAGCTTTCTTT.

The chain has TRBV18 and TRBJ2-2; tentatively, D is TRBD1 (5 bases). The CDR3 is 14 amino acids. The germline V gene encodes CDR1 KGHSH and CDR2 LQKENI. The V end lost 8 bases, the J end lost 0 bases, and 10 bases lay between the germline ends. CDR3 sequence (DNA): TGTGCCAGCCAAATAGGGGCGAACACCGGGGAGCTGTTTTTT. It encodes CASQIGANTGELFF.

As regards this clone: The junction and the germline gene differ at one end; a read error may be behind it. The genes are TRBV15 and TRBJ2-3; 9 nucleotides match TRBD2. This CDR3 has 15 residues. CDR1 is LNHNV, CDR2 YYDKDF, per germline (reference sequence). This CDR3 is CATRRVAGVSDTQYF. The CDR3 bases are TGTGCCACCCGCAGGGTAGCGGGAGTTTCAGATACGCAGTATTTT.

This clone was observed once. This sequence joins TRBV5-1 and TRBJ1-3; 8 bases align to TRBD1. V lost 4 bases, J lost 2 bases, and 2 bases stayed unmatched. CDR3 length: 14 residues. Germline values: CDR1 SGHRS, CDR2 YFSETQ. The CDR3 spells CASSPGQAGNTIYF. The CDR3 coding sequence is TGCGCCAGCAGCCCGGGACAGGCTGGAAACACCATATATTTT.

The chain links TRBV19 to TRBJ1-1; D possibly corresponds to TRBD1 (5 bases). The CDR3 length is 14 residues. V lost 3 bases and J lost 4, with 12 bases in between. Germline loops: CDR1 LNHDA, CDR2 SQIVND (reference sequence). CDR3 region: CASSIGAESTEAFF. The CDR3 DNA is TGTGCCAGTAGTATTGGGGCGGAGAGCACTGAAGCTTTCTTT. The whole variable domain, remainder taken from reference TRBV19 and TRBJ1-1, is DGGITQSPKYLFRKEGQNVTLSCEQNLNHDAMYWYRQDPGQGLRLIYYSQIVNDFQKGDIAEGYSVSREKKESFPLTVTSAQKNPTAFYLCASSIGAESTEAFFGQGTRLTVV.

The CDR3 DNA reads TGTGCCAGCAGCTTAATCAGGGGTGGCACTGAAGCTTTCTTT. Amino acids: CASSLIRGGTEAFF. The chain joins TRBV5-8 to TRBJ1-1; a weak D match, TRBD1 (6 bases). The CDR3 is 14 amino acids. V was pared by 2 bases and J by 4 bases, with 12 bases between. Germline V CDR1 and CDR2: SGHTS, YDEGEE.

V is TRBV6-5 and J is TRBJ1-5; perhaps TRBD1 as D (6 bases). Germline CDR1 MNHEY, CDR2 SVGAGI. CDR3 length equals 14 residues. The germline V and J ends were trimmed by 8 bases and 7 bases, with 18 bases remaining between them. The CDR3 region has the DNA TGTGCCAGCTTACTTTGGCAGCAGGGGCAGCCCCAGCATTTT. Protein product: CASLLWQQGQPQHF.

V gene TRBV4-1 combines with J gene TRBJ2-5; D uncertain. The CDR3 runs 16 residues. From germline, CDR1 is MGHRA and CDR2 YSYEKL. With 1 base removed from V and 1 base from J, the gap between germline ends came to 13 bases. The CDR3 loop reads CASSQGDGSIQETQYF. As DNA, the CDR3 is TGCGCCAGCAGCCAAGGTGACGGAAGTATCCAAGAGACCCAGTACTTC.